These T cell receptor beta chains were read from a single sample in a study of blood T cell repertoires in COVID-19. Generated by immunoSEQ multiplex PCR, the TCRdb table keeps only in-frame clones and is missing some. The sample includes more than 300,000 clones, 65% to 90% of them seen just once. Sequencing was done on a sample of PBMCs or T cells enriched from blood (not recorded which). The receptors were sampled from a man aged 25-45 years who had recovered from COVID-19. The CDR3 runs from the conserved cysteine through the conserved F or W.

CASSPPPGLGFYNEQFF | TRBJ2-1 | TRBV4-2
CASSLIGGGASLPQHF | TRBJ1-5 | TRBV27
CASSLSFAVDTQYF | TRBJ2-3 | TRBV7-8
CASSPPSTAKETQYF | TRBJ2-5 | TRBV6-2/TRBV6-3
CASSSMTSGGYNEQFF | TRBJ2-1 | TRBV19
CASSQLRGHYEQYF | TRBJ2-7 | TRBV28
CASSQVNRDYGYTF | TRBJ1-2 | TRBV14
CAISPDSYEQYF | TRBJ2-7 | TRBV10-3
CASSLGTTSSEQFF | TRBJ2-1 | TRBV7-2
CASSSSQGIGHEQYF | TRBJ2-7 | TRBV5-1
CASSLGLAGTGELFF | TRBJ2-2 | TRBV11-2
CASSHTGVINYGYTF | TRBJ1-2 | TRBV27
CSAEGGNYGYTF | TRBJ1-2 | TRBV29-1
CASSLSWTAYIQYF | TRBJ2-4 | TRBV28
CASSFDRGGNNEQFF | TRBJ2-1 | TRBV6-5
CAWSGTSVETQYF | TRBJ2-5 | TRBV30
CASSTPTGVAQPQHF | TRBJ1-5 | TRBV19
CASSPGGTGTYGYTF | TRBJ1-2 | TRBV18
CASSIMGGGVEKLFF | TRBJ1-4 | TRBV19
CAAGHIPGTPCEQYF | TRBJ2-7 | TRBV12-5
CASSRTRTSAETDTQYF | TRBJ2-3 | TRBV3-1/TRBV3-2
CASNRGYGYTF | TRBJ1-2 | TRBV28
CASSLPGANVLTF | TRBJ2-6 | TRBV12-3/TRBV12-4
CASISRDTGELFF | TRBJ2-2 | TRBV2
CASSLGTPTGELFF | TRBJ2-2 | TRBV5-1
CASSLSGTPQGPPLHF | TRBJ1-6 | TRBV28
CRPAIGLGLAGGPDETEETQYF | TRBJ2-5 | TRBV2
CASSLASVAGSTGELFF | TRBJ2-2 | TRBV7-2
CASSPPTGGSREQYF | TRBJ2-7 | TRBV7-9
CASSFSGSLNEQYF | TRBJ2-7 | TRBV19
CASSDSRTSENTGELFF | TRBJ2-2 | TRBV6-4
CSVDPGGNTIYF | TRBJ1-3 | TRBV29-1
CAISPQTGTPYEQYF | TRBJ2-7 | TRBV10-3
CASGPGLNSGANVLTF | TRBJ2-6 | TRBV9
CASSTRLAGQETQYF | TRBJ2-5 | TRBV3-1/TRBV3-2
CASSPRLAGGGNEQFF | TRBJ2-1 | TRBV7-7
CASSQESNTLWALRGGGYEQYF | TRBJ2-7 | TRBV3-1/TRBV3-2
CAWSKGQRFFF | TRBJ1-4 | TRBV30
CASSLQGVGDTEAFF | TRBJ1-1 | TRBV5-1
CASSGGGNSGSSYNEQFF | TRBJ2-1 | TRBV19
CASSEFSGRRGDEQYF | TRBJ2-7 | TRBV6-1
CASSLAGQGNSPLHF | TRBJ1-6 | TRBV5-1
CASSNTGTDLWNTIYF | TRBJ1-3 | TRBV21-1
CASSVQYQETQYF | TRBJ2-5 | TRBV6-5
CASSEGDRGYNEQFF | TRBJ2-1 | TRBV5-5
CASSQVGTDYEQYF | TRBJ2-7 | TRBV4-2
CASSSPGTGADTEAFF | TRBJ1-1 | TRBV6-2/TRBV6-3